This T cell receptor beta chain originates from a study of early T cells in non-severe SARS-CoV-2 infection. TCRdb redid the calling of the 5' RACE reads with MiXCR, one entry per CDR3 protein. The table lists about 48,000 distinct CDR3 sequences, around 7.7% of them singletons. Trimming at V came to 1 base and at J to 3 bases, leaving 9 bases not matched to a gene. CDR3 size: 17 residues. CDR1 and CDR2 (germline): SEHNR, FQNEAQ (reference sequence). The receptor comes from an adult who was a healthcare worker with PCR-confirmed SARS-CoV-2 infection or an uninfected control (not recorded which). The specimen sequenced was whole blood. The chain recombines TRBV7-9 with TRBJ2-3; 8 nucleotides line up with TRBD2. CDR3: CASSLGSAGGRTDTQYF. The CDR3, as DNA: TGTGCCAGCAGCTTAGGGTCGGCGGGGGGAAGGACAGATACGCAGTATTTT.